The 8 T cell receptor beta chains below come from one sample, sequenced in a study of early T cells in non-severe SARS-CoV-2 infection. Via MiXCR, TCRdb re-called the 5' RACE reads, giving one row per CDR3 protein. The table includes around 40,000 distinct CDR3 sequences, roughly 11% detected once. The sample was whole blood. These receptors were collected from an adult who was a healthcare worker with PCR-confirmed SARS-CoV-2 infection or an uninfected control (not recorded which).

J is TRBJ1-2 and V is TRBV15; D possibly corresponds to TRBD1 (5 bases). Germline V lookup: CDR1 LNHNV, CDR2 YYDKDF (reference sequence). V lost 5 bases and J lost 5, with 15 bases in between. CDR3 length equals 14 residues. The CDR3 DNA reads TGTGCCACCAGCGGGGAGGGACTATTTTATGGCTACACCTTC. Amino acids: CATSGEGLFYGYTF. Together with reference TRBV15 and TRBJ1-2, the CDR3 gives the full variable domain: DAMVIQNPRYQVTQFGKPVTLSCSQTLNHNVMYWYQQKSSQAPKLLFHYYDKDFNNEADTPDNFQSRRPNTSFCFLDIRSPGLGDTAMYLCATSGEGLFYGYTFGSGTRLTVV.

The sample holds many counts of this clonotype. This chain joins TRBV7-6 and TRBJ2-3; 7 bases agree with TRBD1. The CDR3 extends over 17 amino acids. V was pared by 6 bases and J by 3 bases, with 15 bases of the junction left unmatched. The germline gives CDR1 SGHVS, CDR2 FNYEAQ. DNA for the CDR3: TGTGCCAGCAGACCAGTCCCCGGGACAGTGCTTACAGATACGCAGTATTTT. It encodes CASRPVPGTVLTDTQYF.

This clonotype turned up a few times. This chain uses TRBV30 with TRBJ2-2; D could derive from TRBD1 or TRBD2 (6 bases each). The CDR3 is made up of 15 amino acids. Germline V gives CDR1 GTSNPN, CDR2 SVGIG (reference sequence). V lost 4 bases and J 0 bases, leaving 12 bases between the germline ends. CDR3 DNA: TGTGCCTGGACCCTGAGGGGGGCGAACACCGGGGAGCTGTTTTTT. Translation: CAWTLRGANTGELFF.

This clonotype came up many times. The V and J genes are TRBV29-1 and TRBJ2-2, with TRBD1 matching over 7 bases. From germline, CDR1 is SQVTM and CDR2 ANQGSEA. The CDR3 totals 15 residues. V lost 7 bases, J lost 4 bases, and 12 bases stayed unmatched. The CDR3 DNA follows: TGCAGCGCCGAGTCAGACAGGGCGGTCACCGGGGAGCTGTTTTTT. Translation gives CSAESDRAVTGELFF.

This clonotype was detected only a few times. The rearrangement links TRBV5-1 to TRBJ2-7, with D tentatively TRBD1 (5 bases). Trimming took off 0 bases at V and 1 base at J, with 14 bases between the two ends. CDR3 length: 16 amino acids. Per the germline V gene, CDR1 is SGHRS and CDR2 is YFSETQ. CDR3 nucleotides: TGCGCCAGCAGCTTGGGAGTAGGGGTCGGATCCTACGAGCAGTACTTC. This encodes CASSLGVGVGSYEQYF.

This chain connects TRBV4-2 to TRBJ1-6; D call uncertain. Germline V gives CDR1 LGHNA, CDR2 YNFKEQ. The germline V and J ends were trimmed by 5 bases and 7 bases, with 12 bases remaining between them. CDR3 length: 14 amino acids. CDR3 loop: CASSSQSGNSPLHF. CDR3 in DNA: TGTGCCAGCAGCTCCCAGTCCGGCAATTCACCCCTCCACTTT.

This clonotype was seen a handful of times. The V call is TRBV6-5, the J call TRBJ2-2; TRBD2 might be the D (7 bases). The CDR3 loop spans 15 amino acids. V was cut by 10 bases and J by 5 bases, with 20 bases left in between. CDR1 is MNHEY, CDR2 SVGAGI, per germline. CDR3 nucleotides: TGTGCCACCGAGGACGGGGGGCGAGATACCGGGGAGCTGTTTTTT. Protein product: CATEDGGRDTGELFF.

This clonotype was observed a handful of times. The rearrangement links TRBV6-2 or TRBV6-3 to TRBJ2-7; 8 bases match TRBD2. The J segment lost 4 bases and the V segment lost 9 bases, leaving 11 bases of the junction unmatched. The CDR3 has 14 amino acids. Germline V gives CDR1 MNHEY, CDR2 SVGEGT. In nucleotides, the CDR3 is TGTGCCAGTGGAAGCGGGGGAACCCAGTACGAGCAGTACTTC. It specifies CASGSGGTQYEQYF.